The clone carrying this T cell receptor (beta chain) was found many times. The sample belongs to a study of early T cells in non-severe SARS-CoV-2 infection. Germline CDR1 DFQATT, CDR2 SNEGSKA (reference sequence). The germline V and J ends were trimmed by 0 bases and 4 bases, with 11 bases remaining between them. CDR3 length: 14 amino acids. One entry per CDR3 protein results from TCRdb running MiXCR on the 5' RACE reads. The table lists about 110,000 distinct CDR3 sequences, more than 9.5% of them singletons. Specimen: whole blood. This TCR came from an adult who was a healthcare worker with PCR-confirmed SARS-CoV-2 infection or an uninfected control (not recorded which). V gene TRBV20-1 combines with J gene TRBJ2-3; D is unresolved. CDR3 DNA sequence: TGCAGTGCTAGAGATGCCGGGCCTGCAGATACGCAGTATTTT. Its translation: CSARDAGPADTQYF.